This passage covers 12 T cell receptor beta chains from one sample sequenced in a study of cytomegalovirus exposure and HLA in healthy donors. PCR amplification relied on 60 Vbeta primers (plus 13 Jbeta primers). TCRdb's table, derived via immunoSEQ multiplex PCR, lists solely in-frame clones and lacks some. The sample has more than 150,000 clones; roughly 78% are singletons. The specimen was PBMCs. These receptors were obtained from a boy between 10 and 17 years old in good health and CMV-seronegative.

This sequence joins TRBV6-5 and TRBJ2-7; no firm D call. Trimming removed 2 bases from V and 3 bases from J, with 14 bases in between. Germline assignment: CDR1 MNHEY and CDR2 SVGAGI. CDR3 length: 15 residues. DNA for the CDR3: TGTGCCAGCAGTTACGGAGTGAGACCGGACTACGAGCAGTACTTC. As protein: CASSYGVRPDYEQYF.

This clone has a handful of counts. This chain joins TRBV2 and TRBJ2-2; a weak D match, TRBD1 (5 bases). Germline lookup yields CDR1 SNHLY and CDR2 FYNNEI. Deletions cut 5 bases from V and 6 bases from J, with 13 bases between. This CDR3 spans 14 amino acids. The CDR3 coding sequence is TGTGCCAGCAGTCAACTGACAGAATCCGGGGAGCTGTTTTTT. Translating gives CASSQLTESGELFF.

The chain recombines TRBV25-1 with TRBJ1-1; D not resolved. Trimming removed 3 bases from V and 6 bases from J, with 11 bases in between. Per the germline V gene, CDR1 is MGHDK and CDR2 is SYGVNS. This CDR3 region has 13 residues. The CDR3 spells CASSDPGRAEAFF. The CDR3 DNA sequence: TGTGCCAGCAGTGATCCCGGCCGGGCTGAAGCTTTCTTT.

This clone was seen once. The rearrangement joins TRBV29-1 to TRBJ1-5; the D gene is possibly TRBD1 (5 bases). CDR3 length: 14 amino acids. Germline-derived CDR1 and CDR2 are SQVTM and ANQGSEA. V lost 6 bases and J lost 5, with 17 bases in between. CDR3 nucleotide sequence: TGCAGCGTCGCTCAGGGAAGAGGCGATCAGCCCCAGCATTTT. This encodes CSVAQGRGDQPQHF.

The chain couples TRBV5-1 to TRBJ2-5, with D unclear. Germline loops: CDR1 SGHRS, CDR2 YFSETQ. The CDR3 spans 15 residues. V dropped 0 bases and J dropped 3 bases, with 12 bases sitting between them. The chain's CDR3 is CASSLDYRLKETQYF. CDR3 nucleotides: TGCGCCAGCAGCTTGGATTATCGACTTAAAGAGACCCAGTACTTC.

V is TRBV6-1 and J is TRBJ1-1; D perhaps matches TRBD1 (5 bases). The CDR3 is 13 residues long. CDR1 and CDR2 from the germline V gene are MNHNS and SASEGT. Trimming took off 7 bases at V and 4 bases at J, with 13 bases between the two ends. CDR3 sequence reads: CASMRGEGTEAFF. CDR3 in DNA: TGTGCCAGCATGCGAGGGGAGGGCACTGAAGCTTTCTTT.

This sequence joins TRBV4-1 and TRBJ1-2; D gene unclear. V gave up 1 base and J gave up 4 bases, with 4 bases separating them. The CDR3 consists of 12 residues. The germline V gene has CDR1 MGHRA and CDR2 YSYEKL. The CDR3 DNA reads TGCGCCAGCAGCCAAGGGCTCTATGGCTACACCTTC. This codes for CASSQGLYGYTF.

This clone was picked up a small number of times. The V and J genes are TRBV6-5 and TRBJ1-1; weak D call: TRBD1 (6 bases). The CDR3 is 14 residues long. Trimming took off 0 bases at V and 6 bases at J, with 11 bases between the two ends. The germline gives CDR1 MNHEY, CDR2 SVGAGI. The CDR3 protein is CASSYSVDRPEAFF. The CDR3 coding sequence is TGTGCCAGCAGTTACTCGGTCGACAGGCCTGAAGCTTTCTTT.

This clone was seen a handful of times. The DNA of the CDR3 is TGTGCCAGCAGCGCCGGGACAGAATACGAGCAGTACTTC. Protein product: CASSAGTEYEQYF. This chain links TRBV9 with TRBJ2-7, with TRBD1 matching 7 bases. Germline V CDR1 and CDR2: SGDLS, YYNGEE. Unmatched junction bases numbered 4, after V lost 3 bases and J lost 4 bases. The length of the CDR3 is 13 residues.

In this sample, this clone turned up a few times. This rearrangement joins TRBV4-1 to TRBJ2-4; D might be TRBD1 (5 bases). Trimming left V 0 bases short and J 1 base short, with 10 bases between. CDR3 size: 16 residues. Germline CDR1 and CDR2: MGHRA and YSYEKL. The CDR3 is CASSQDRAMAKNIQYF. The CDR3 DNA is TGCGCCAGCAGCCAAGACAGGGCAATGGCCAAAAACATTCAGTACTTC.

CDR3 sequence: CASRSSTGEDTGELFF. Here the CDR3 DNA reads TGTGCCAGCAGGTCATCGACAGGGGAGGACACCGGGGAGCTGTTTTTT. The chain recombines TRBV11-3 with TRBJ2-2; TRBD1 matches at 8 bases. With V trimmed by 6 bases and J by 3 bases, 9 bases remained unmatched. In germline, CDR1 is SGHNT, CDR2 YENEEA. This CDR3 spans 16 amino acids.

The V gene is TRBV6-4, the J gene TRBJ2-1; TRBD1 matches at 9 bases. V shed 4 bases, J shed 4 bases, and the junction held 2 bases outside the gene matches. CDR3 length: 14 residues. Germline CDR1 is MRHNA and CDR2 is SNTAGT. The CDR3 reads CASSAGTGYNEQFF. DNA of the CDR3: TGTGCCAGCAGTGCCGGGACAGGGTACAATGAGCAGTTCTTC.